This paragraph reports one TCR beta chain. This CDR3 contains 14 residues. V lost 10 bases, J lost 3 bases, and 18 bases lay in between. Per the germline V gene, CDR1 is SGHRS and CDR2 is YFSETQ. These data belong to a study of blood T cell repertoires in COVID-19. Original processing methods: Researchers report that nucleated cell counts were estimated from reference gene primer amplification. Profiled with immunoSEQ multiplex PCR; TCRdb holds only in-frame clones, not every one. V, J and clone size are those of that table, while D and trimming were read from the DNA. The sample records about 100,000 clones, 80% to 95% being singletons.

The clonotype originates from a woman in her 50s with COVID-19, enrolled during active disease. The chain recombines TRBV5-1 with TRBJ2-3; perhaps TRBD2 as D (7 bases). The sample comprised peripheral blood. CDR3 nucleotides: TGCGCCTGCAAGGGGGGGGAATTAACAGATACGCAGTATTTT. Protein product: CACKGGELTDTQYF.